Listed below are T cell receptor beta chains from one sample, sequenced in a study of T-cell memory formation after mild COVID-19. From the 5' RACE reads, TCRdb called clonotypes with MiXCR, one entry per CDR3 protein. The table lists roughly 450,000 distinct CDR3 sequences, roughly 18% of them singletons. Sequencing used PBMCs or a T cell subset sorted from them (not recorded which). All receptors derive from a man between 18 and 29 years old who had mild COVID-19 (a few samples of this study predate the infection). Cell type and time point are not known. Each CDR3 is given with its conserved first and last residue. A D gene is named only where the DNA matches it firmly. Clone sizes are given selectively: once, few, many, or a class where the clone is expanded.

size,D,V,J,DNA,CDR3
.,.,TRBV29-1,TRBJ1-2,TGCAGCGTTGGGGTGTTAGGTAACTATGGCTACACCTTC,CSVGVLGNYGYTF
few,TRBD2,TRBV5-1,TRBJ2-3,TGCGCCAGCAGCTTGTCAGCGGGGCTTCCAGATACGCAGTATTTT,CASSLSAGLPDTQYF
.,TRBD1,TRBV28,TRBJ1-4,TGTGCCAGCACCCAGGGGGCGACTAATGAAAAACTGTTTTTT,CASTQGATNEKLFF
few,.,TRBV20-1,TRBJ1-2,TGCAGTGCTAGAGACCCGCAGCTCCTAATGAATGGCTACACCTTC,CSARDPQLLMNGYTF
few,.,TRBV4-1,TRBJ2-4,TGCGCCAGCAGCCAATTCCCTGGGAGCAGCATTCAGTACTTC,CASSQFPGSSIQYF
.,.,TRBV7-9,TRBJ2-1,TGTGCCAGCAGCTCGGCGGGGTCTTACCATAATGAGCAGTTCTTC,CASSSAGSYHNEQFF
.,TRBD1,TRBV2,TRBJ1-6,TGTGCCAGCAGTGAAGAGGCAGGGGGCGGTAATTCACCCCTCCACTTT,CASSEEAGGGNSPLHF
.,.,TRBV5-1,TRBJ1-2,TGCGCCAGCCGAAAGGGACCAGGGGAGATCTATGGCTACACCTTC,CASRKGPGEIYGYTF
few,.,TRBV7-2,TRBJ2-1,TGTGCCAGCAGCTTAGTACGTAGCTCCTACAATGAGCAGTTCTTC,CASSLVRSSYNEQFF
.,TRBD2,TRBV10-3,TRBJ2-1,TGTGCCATCAGGGTGACTAGCAGCGCAGTCGATGAGCAGTTCTTC,CAIRVTSSAVDEQFF
many,.,TRBV5-5,TRBJ1-4,TGTGCCAGCAGCTTGGAGGCTGTTAATGAAAAACTGTTTTTT,CASSLEAVNEKLFF
.,TRBD2,TRBV3-1,TRBJ2-7,TGTGCCAGCAGCCGAGGACTAGCGGGTCCCTACGAGCAGTACTTC,CASSRGLAGPYEQYF
.,.,TRBV15,TRBJ2-2,TGTGCCACCAGCGGGGACTTGGACTCATGGGGCGGGGAGCTGTTTTTT,CATSGDLDSWGGELFF
.,.,TRBV20-1,TRBJ2-2,TGCAGTGCTATGGGTCCCGGGGAGCTGTTTTTT,CSAMGPGELFF
.,.,TRBV6-2/TRBV6-3,TRBJ1-5,TGTGCCAGCAGTGTGGACCTTACCGGGCCCCAGCATTTT,CASSVDLTGPQHF
.,.,TRBV24-1,TRBJ2-2,TGTGCCACCAGTGAAGAGGTCACCGGGGAGCTGTTTTTT,CATSEEVTGELFF
.,.,TRBV7-2,TRBJ1-5,TGTGCCAGCGCCCCCCAACCCGTCGATCAGCCCCAGCATTTT,CASAPQPVDQPQHF
many,TRBD2,TRBV20-1,TRBJ2-5,TGCAGCGCCGGGACTAGCCCTGATGGAGGGACCCAGTACTTC,CSAGTSPDGGTQYF
.,TRBD2,TRBV20-1,TRBJ2-1,TGCAGTGCTGGGAGGGCCGGGGCCCACAATGAGCAGTTCTTC,CSAGRAGAHNEQFF
.,.,TRBV20-1,TRBJ2-1,TGCAGTGCTAGGGACTGGGGGGAGCAGTTCTTC,CSARDWGEQFF
many,.,TRBV7-2,TRBJ2-3,TGTGCCAGCAGCGAAGCGAGCCCCGGGGGCACAGATACGCAGTATTTT,CASSEASPGGTDTQYF
.,.,TRBV7-3,TRBJ2-1,TGTGCCAGCAGCTTAACGTTAGGGACAACCGAGCAGTTCTTC,CASSLTLGTTEQFF
.,.,TRBV7-9,TRBJ1-2,TGTGCCAGCAGCAAAGATGACAGGCAGATCTATGGCTACACCTTC,CASSKDDRQIYGYTF
.,.,TRBV5-5,TRBJ1-2,TGTGCCAGAAGCTTGTCCCAACCAGGGGACTATGGCTACACCTTC,CARSLSQPGDYGYTF
few,TRBD1,TRBV7-8,TRBJ1-2,TGTGCCAGCAGCTTACAGCCGGGGACAGGGGGGGGCTACACCTTC,CASSLQPGTGGGYTF
few,.,TRBV7-3,TRBJ2-1,TGTGCCAGCAGCTCTCAGGGGGGCTCCTACAATGAGCAGTTCTTC,CASSSQGGSYNEQFF
.,TRBD1,TRBV18,TRBJ2-5,TGTGCCAGCTCACGACGACAGGGTTTTGAGACCCAGTACTTC,CASSRRQGFETQYF
few,.,TRBV7-2,TRBJ1-4,TGTGCCAGCAGTGTGTTTACTAATGAAAAACTGTTTTTT,CASSVFTNEKLFF
many,.,TRBV5-1,TRBJ2-6,TGCGCCAGCAGCTTGGGGGCCCCTGGCTCTGGGGCCAACGTCCTGACTTTC,CASSLGAPGSGANVLTF
few,TRBD1,TRBV7-9,TRBJ2-7,TGTGCCAGCAGCCTGGGACAGGAATTCGACGAGCAGTACTTC,CASSLGQEFDEQYF
.,.,TRBV6-2/TRBV6-3,TRBJ1-5,TGTGCCAGCAGCCGCACCGAACGGCAGCCCCAGCATTTT,CASSRTERQPQHF
.,TRBD1,TRBV6-2/TRBV6-3,TRBJ2-7,TGTGCCAGCACCCACAGGGGATCACTGTTCCACGAGCAGTACTTC,CASTHRGSLFHEQYF
.,.,TRBV3-1,TRBJ2-2,TGTGCCAGCAGCCATCCGCAGGGGTACACCGGGGAGCTGTTTTTT,CASSHPQGYTGELFF
many,TRBD1,TRBV29-1,TRBJ2-3,TGCAGCGTCTACAGGGGGCTGCCAGATACGCAGTATTTT,CSVYRGLPDTQYF
few,.,TRBV4-1,TRBJ2-5,TGCGCCAGCAGCCAAGGGTACAGGGTCCAAGAGACCCAGTACTTC,CASSQGYRVQETQYF
.,.,TRBV7-6,TRBJ2-5,TGTGCCAGCAGCTGGGAAACAGGGTTTGGGCAAGAGACCCAGTACTTC,CASSWETGFGQETQYF
.,TRBD2,TRBV5-1,TRBJ2-3,TGCGCCAGCAGCTTGGCCTCGGCTAGCGGGCGCACAGATACGCAGTATTTT,CASSLASASGRTDTQYF
few,.,TRBV5-4,TRBJ1-1,TGTGCCAGCAGCTTGGAGCCACACACTGAAGCTTTCTTT,CASSLEPHTEAFF
.,TRBD2,TRBV6-2/TRBV6-3,TRBJ2-1,TGTGCCAGCTATCAACCGGGACTAGCGGATGAGCAGTTCTTC,CASYQPGLADEQFF
.,.,TRBV6-5,TRBJ2-1,TGTGCCAGCAGTTCCACGGCTGGGCAGTTCTTC,CASSSTAGQFF
once,.,TRBV12-3/TRBV12-4,TRBJ1-5,TGTGCCAGCAGCCCCCAGGGGCGTCAGCCCAAGCATTTT,CASSPQGRQPKHF
.,.,TRBV15,TRBJ2-5,TGTGCCACCAGCAGAACTCGGGGGGCGGGGGAGACCCAGTACTTC,CATSRTRGAGETQYF
many,.,TRBV20-1,TRBJ1-6,TGCAGTGCTATACAGAGCTCCTATAATTCACCCCTCCACTTT,CSAIQSSYNSPLHF
few,.,TRBV29-1,TRBJ1-5,TGCAGCGTTTCAGATATCAATCAGCCCCAGCATTTT,CSVSDINQPQHF
many,.,TRBV7-2,TRBJ2-3,TGTGCCAGCAGCCCCCATCGGGATACGCAGTATTTT,CASSPHRDTQYF
.,TRBD2,TRBV6-5,TRBJ2-7,TGTGCCAGCAGTTACTCCCTAGCGGCCTACGAGCAGTACTTC,CASSYSLAAYEQYF
.,TRBD1,TRBV5-1,TRBJ1-2,TGCGCCAGCAGTGCCGGGACAGGGGGCTTCGGAGGCTACACCTTC,CASSAGTGGFGGYTF
many,.,TRBV6-5,TRBJ2-1,TGTGCCAGCAGGGATAGCTACTCCTACAATGAGCAGTTCTTC,CASRDSYSYNEQFF
many,.,TRBV15,TRBJ2-5,TGTGCCACCAGCAAGACTAGACCAGAGACCCAGTACTTC,CATSKTRPETQYF
.,TRBD1,TRBV5-1,TRBJ2-5,TGCGCCAGCAGCGATGTTGCCGGGACAGGGGGCATGGAGACCCAGTACTTC,CASSDVAGTGGMETQYF
few,TRBD1,TRBV15,TRBJ2-5,TGTGCCACCAGCAGCTACAGGGGTCGCCAAGAGACCCAGTACTTC,CATSSYRGRQETQYF
.,.,TRBV27,TRBJ1-5,TGTGCCAGCGGCCCCTCTAGCCAGCCCCAGCATTTT,CASGPSSQPQHF
.,TRBD1,TRBV29-1,TRBJ1-2,TGCAGCTCCTGGACAGGGGGAGACTCGAGGAACTATGGCTACACCTTC,CSSWTGGDSRNYGYTF